This TCR beta chain came from a study of T cell changes during pregnancy in multiple sclerosis. This clone was counted once. Germline loops: CDR1 SGDLS, CDR2 YYNGEE. This CDR3 has 16 residues. After removal of 0 bases from V and 4 bases from J, the junction contained 5 bases not matched to a gene. The protocol was immunoSEQ multiplex PCR, while the TCRdb copy is restricted to in-frame clones and leaves out a portion. The repertoire has tens of thousands of clones, roughly 90% of them found once; the top ten carry approximately 0.9%. The specimen was peripheral blood, collected before pregnancy. The chain has TRBV9 and TRBJ2-1, with 9 positions matching TRBD2. The clonotype was recovered from a female donor with multiple sclerosis, enrolled in a pregnancy study. This CDR3 reads CASSVGGGGGYNEQFF. The CDR3, as DNA: TGTGCCAGCAGCGTAGGTGGCGGGGGGGGATACAATGAGCAGTTCTTC.